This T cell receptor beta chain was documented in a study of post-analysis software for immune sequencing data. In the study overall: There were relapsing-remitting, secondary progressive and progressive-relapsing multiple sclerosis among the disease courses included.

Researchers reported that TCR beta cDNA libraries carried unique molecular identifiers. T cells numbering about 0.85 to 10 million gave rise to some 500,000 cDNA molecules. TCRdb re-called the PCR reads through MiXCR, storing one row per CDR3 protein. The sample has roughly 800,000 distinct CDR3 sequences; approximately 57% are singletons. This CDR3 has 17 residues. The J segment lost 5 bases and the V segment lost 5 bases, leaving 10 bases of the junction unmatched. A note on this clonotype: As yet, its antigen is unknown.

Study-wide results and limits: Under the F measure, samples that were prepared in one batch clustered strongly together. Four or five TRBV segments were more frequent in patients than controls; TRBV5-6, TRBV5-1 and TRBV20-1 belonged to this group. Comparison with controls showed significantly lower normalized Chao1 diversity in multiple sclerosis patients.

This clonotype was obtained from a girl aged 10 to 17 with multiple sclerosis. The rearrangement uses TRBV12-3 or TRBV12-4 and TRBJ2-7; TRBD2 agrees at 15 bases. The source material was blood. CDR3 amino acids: CASSPGLAGGLSHEQYF. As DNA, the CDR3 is TGTGCCAGCAGTCCGGGACTAGCGGGAGGATTATCCCACGAGCAGTACTTC.